A selection of T cell receptor beta chains follows, all from one sample in a study of blood T cell repertoires in COVID-19. Some clones are missing from TCRdb's copy, which holds only in-frame ones; the method was immunoSEQ multiplex PCR. This sample yields 25,000 to 30,000 clones, of which about 88% are seen a single time; approximately 8.9% belongs to the top ten. The specimen was peripheral blood. The receptors stem from a man in his 70s with active or convalescent COVID-19. Both conserved end residues are part of each CDR3. The D gene is left open where the match is weak.

TRBV19,TRBJ2-3,.,CASTRDTYTDTQYF,TGTGCCAGTACGAGGGACACCTACACAGATACGCAGTATTTT
TRBV19,TRBJ2-4,TRBD2,CASSTGEGTVIQYF,TGTGCCAGTAGTACGGGGGAGGGTACCGTCATTCAGTACTTC
TRBV5-1,TRBJ1-1,.,CASSPDTDTEAFF,TGCGCCAGCAGCCCGGACACCGACACTGAAGCTTTCTTT
TRBV15,TRBJ1-2,.,CATSTREGSGYTF,TGTGCCACCAGCACGCGGGAGGGTTCGGGCTACACCTTC
TRBV3-1/TRBV3-2,TRBJ2-2,.,CASSQHPTGTGELFF,TGTGCCAGCAGCCAACACCCAACGGGCACCGGGGAGCTGTTTTTT
TRBV5-8,TRBJ1-1,TRBD1,CASRLQGDTEAFF,TGTGCCAGCAGGCTCCAGGGGGACACTGAAGCTTTCTTT
TRBV19,TRBJ1-2,TRBD1,CASTGTGYGYTF,TGTGCCAGTACCGGGACAGGCTATGGCTACACCTTC
TRBV10-1,TRBJ2-3,.,CASSVRGPGTDTQYF,TGCGCCAGCAGTGTGAGAGGTCCCGGCACAGATACGCAGTATTTT
TRBV11-3,TRBJ1-5,.,CASSLSVFRGLNQPQHF,TGTGCCAGCAGCTTATCGGTCTTTCGCGGGCTCAATCAGCCCCAGCATTTT
TRBV27,TRBJ1-1,TRBD1,CASSSHGTDEAFF,TGTGCCAGCAGTTCCCACGGGACAGATGAAGCTTTCTTT